Presented here are 12 T cell receptor beta chains from one specimen sequenced in a study of CXCR3-negative and CXCR3-positive naive CD8 T cells. Study-wide results and caveats: CXCR3-negative naive cells had less hydrophobic TRB CDR3s than did CXCR3-positive naive cells.

Their antigens are not known. Libraries were UMI-labeled 5' RACE TRB cDNA. After re-calling the 5' RACE reads, TCRdb lists one entry per CDR3 protein, DNA absent. Its table records some 47,000 distinct CDR3 sequences. The sample comprised naive CXCR3+ CD8+ T cells from blood. Subset described: CD45RO-CCR7+CD27+CD95- naive CD8+ T cells expressing CXCR3 (TNR3+). Source of these receptors: a human donor in good health. Some clones in this sample may be carry-over from other donors' samples.

This sequence joins TRBV11-3 and TRBJ2-3; TCRdb lists TRBD2, though no DNA is available to test this call. CDR1 and CDR2 from the germline V gene are SGHNT and YENEEA. This CDR3 is 15 amino acids long. CDR3 loop: CASSDGTSGTDTQYF.

This sequence joins TRBV7-3 and TRBJ2-3. Germline CDR1 is SGHTA and CDR2 is FQGTGA. The CDR3 loop spans 13 amino acids. The CDR3 here is CASSPYSTDTQYF.

This chain uses TRBV29-1 with TRBJ2-3. The CDR3 spans 12 residues. Germline CDR1 and CDR2: SQVTM and ANQGSEA. The CDR3 sequence is CSVTTYTDTQYF.

The chain has TRBV10-3 and TRBJ2-7; TCRdb proposes TRBD2, but this gene call is untestable without DNA. Germline CDR1 is ENHRY and CDR2 is SYGVKD. This CDR3 region has 14 residues. The CDR3 region is CAISEPELGYEQYF.

The chain combines TRBV20-1 with TRBJ2-7. This CDR3 spans 13 amino acids. Germline assignment: CDR1 DFQATT and CDR2 SNEGSKA (reference sequence). The CDR3 sequence is CSASTLNSYEQYF.

The chain employs TRBV20-1 and TRBJ2-1. This CDR3 comprises 14 residues. The germline V gene encodes CDR1 DFQATT and CDR2 SNEGSKA (reference sequence). This CDR3 reads CSAQSGSSYNEQFF.

V and J are TRBV7-9 and TRBJ2-7; TCRdb's D call, TRBD1, is unchecked because there is no DNA. The CDR3 is 15 amino acids. Per the germline V gene, CDR1 is SEHNR and CDR2 is FQNEAQ (reference sequence). CDR3 amino acids: CASSSIDSHSYEQYF. Full variable domain (missing parts from reference TRBV7-9 and TRBJ2-7): DTGVSQNPRHKITKRGQNVTFRCDPISEHNRLYWYRQTLGQGPEFLTYFQNEAQLEKSRLLSDRFSAERPKGSFSTLEIQRTEQGDSAMYLCASSSIDSHSYEQYFGPGTRLTVT.

This sequence joins TRBV6-2 or TRBV6-3 and TRBJ1-1; absent DNA, TCRdb's TRBD1 call cannot be checked. The CDR3 spans 17 residues. Germline CDR1 and CDR2: MNHEY and SVGEGT. CDR3 sequence reads: CASSYSPMTAWNTEAFF.

V usage is TRBV29-1 and J usage is TRBJ2-7; TCRdb gives TRBD1 as the D gene, but with no DNA this cannot be confirmed. There are 16 residues in the CDR3. The germline gives CDR1 SQVTM, CDR2 ANQGSEA. The CDR3 sequence is CSVTSTGDDVWYEQYF.

The rearrangement uses TRBV27 and TRBJ2-4. The CDR3 has 13 residues. Germline V lookup: CDR1 MNHEY, CDR2 SMNVEV (reference sequence). This CDR3 is CASSLAAKNIQYF.

This chain uses TRBV27 with TRBJ1-2. The CDR3 has 15 amino acids. Germline V gives CDR1 MNHEY, CDR2 SMNVEV (reference sequence). The CDR3 loop is CASSLVKGHLGGYTF.

The V and J genes are TRBV4-3 and TRBJ1-6. The CDR3 loop spans 14 amino acids. Germline V gene sequence: CDR1 LGHNA, CDR2 YSLEER. Here the CDR3 reads CASSPNEFNSPLHF.